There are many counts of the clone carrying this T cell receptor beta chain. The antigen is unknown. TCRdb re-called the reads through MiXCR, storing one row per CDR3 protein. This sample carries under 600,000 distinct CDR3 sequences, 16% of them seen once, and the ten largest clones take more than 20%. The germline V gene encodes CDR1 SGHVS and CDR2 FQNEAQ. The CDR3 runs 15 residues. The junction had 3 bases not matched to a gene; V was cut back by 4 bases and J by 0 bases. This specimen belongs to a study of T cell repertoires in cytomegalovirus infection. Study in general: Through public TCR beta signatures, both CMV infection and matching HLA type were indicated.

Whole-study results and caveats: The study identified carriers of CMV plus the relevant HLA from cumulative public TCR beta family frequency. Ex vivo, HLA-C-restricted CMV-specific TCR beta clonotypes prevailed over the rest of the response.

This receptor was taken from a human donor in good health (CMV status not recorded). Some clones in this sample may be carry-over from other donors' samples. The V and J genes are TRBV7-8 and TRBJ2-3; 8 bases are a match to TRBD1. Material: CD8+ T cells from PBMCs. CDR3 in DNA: TGTGCCAGCAGCTCCTGGGACAGGAGCACAGATACGCAGTATTTT. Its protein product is CASSSWDRSTDTQYF.